What follows describes a single T cell receptor beta chain. The data originate from a study of blood T cell repertoires in COVID-19. This table comes from immunoSEQ multiplex PCR, and its TCRdb copy is limited to in-frame clones, with some not included. The sample lists roughly 4,000 clones; 70% to 80% were seen once. In germline, CDR1 is LGHNA, CDR2 YNFKEQ. The CDR3 runs to 15 residues. Trimming left V 2 bases short and J 1 base short, with 11 bases between. The TCR sequence derives from a human donor with active or convalescent COVID-19. The donor label of this sample is uncertain. This chain uses TRBV4-2 with TRBJ1-2, with no clear D. Sequenced: peripheral blood. As DNA, the CDR3 is TGTGCCAGCAGCCAAAGCCAGGCGAATAACTATGGCTACACCTTC. This codes for CASSQSQANNYGYTF.